A few counts support the clone carrying this TCR beta chain. Germline CDR1 MNHNS, CDR2 SASEGT. V lost 2 bases and J lost 0; bases outside the gene matches: 1. The CDR3 totals 16 residues. Amplification targeted TCR beta CDR3 regions from RNA transcripts. An initial round of RT-PCR targeting the TCR CDR3 relied on the HTBI primer set. TCRdb fed the multiplex PCR reads into MiXCR, producing one record per CDR3 protein. The table shows over 500,000 distinct CDR3 sequences, with around 16% occurring only once. It was uncontrolled infection, other autoimmune disease, pregnancy or lactation that excluded patients. This sample is drawn from a study of T cells in Graves' hyperthyroidism and ophthalmopathy.

The sequencing input was blood. The chain recombines TRBV6-1 with TRBJ2-6; 7 bases fit TRBD1. The clonotype originates from a woman aged 30 to 39 with Graves' ophthalmopathy. DNA for the CDR3: TGTGCCAGCAGTGAATCAGGGGGCTCTGGGGCCAACGTCCTGACTTTC. This encodes CASSESGGSGANVLTF.